The 6 T cell receptor beta chains below all came from one sample that was sequenced in a study of graft-versus-host responses after intestinal transplantation. Profiled with immunoSEQ multiplex PCR; TCRdb holds only in-frame clones, not every one. Counted here are 96,000 or so clones, approximately 90% occurring once; the ten biggest clones make up roughly 0.17%. The antigens for these receptors are not known. The source material was unstimulated CD4+ T cells sorted from spleen or lymph node cells, sampled before intestinal transplant. The receptors were gathered from a human donor who received an intestinal transplant.

This rearrangement joins TRBV5-1 to TRBJ2-1; D ambiguous. CDR3 size: 15 residues. Trimming cost V 4 bases and J 0 bases, with 11 bases left between them. CDR1 is SGHRS and CDR2 is YFSETQ in the germline V gene. The CDR3 reads CASSGQSSSYNEQFF. In DNA, the CDR3 is TGCGCCAGCAGCGGGCAGTCGAGCTCCTACAATGAGCAGTTCTTC.

The chain uses TRBV4-1 and TRBJ1-2; possible D gene TRBD1, 6 bases. Germline assignment: CDR1 MGHRA and CDR2 YSYEKL. The CDR3 is made up of 16 amino acids. Trimming took 4 bases from V and 10 from J, leaving 25 bases between them. In nucleotides, the CDR3 is TGCGCCAGCAGCCTTAGGCTTGGACAGCGAACCGGTCCCTACACCTTC. Its protein product is CASSLRLGQRTGPYTF.

This rearrangement joins TRBV4-1 to TRBJ1-4; TRBD1 might be the D (6 bases). Germline CDR1 reads MGHRA; CDR2 reads YSYEKL. This CDR3 region has 12 residues. V was trimmed by 2 bases and J by 13 bases, leaving 11 bases between them. The DNA for the CDR3 is TGCGCCAGCAGCCAACTACAGGGAAGACTGTTTTTT. Encoded protein: CASSQLQGRLFF.

The V and J genes are TRBV19 and TRBJ2-5; the match to TRBD1 covers 7 bases. The V and J ends lost 4 bases and 1 base, in that order; junction bases with no gene match: 6. This CDR3 contains 15 residues. Germline CDR1 LNHDA, CDR2 SQIVND (reference sequence). CDR3 loop: CASSTRQGLQETQYF. In DNA form, the CDR3 reads TGTGCCAGTAGTACCCGACAGGGCCTCCAAGAGACCCAGTACTTC.

J is TRBJ1-1 and V is TRBV19, with D unclear. V gave up 8 bases and J gave up 0 bases, with 13 bases separating them. The CDR3 is made up of 14 amino acids. Germline CDR1 LNHDA, CDR2 SQIVND (reference sequence). The CDR3 bases are TGTGCCAGTGCTCCTAGCTTCATGAACACTGAAGCTTTCTTT. It yields the protein CASAPSFMNTEAFF.

This chain links TRBV5-5 with TRBJ1-1; D is possibly TRBD1 (6 bases). V was trimmed by 4 bases and J by 1 base, leaving 14 bases between them. CDR1 is SGHKS and CDR2 is YYEKEE in the germline V gene (reference sequence). The CDR3 is 15 residues long. The CDR3 sequence: CASSLTTGRNTEAFF. The DNA for the CDR3 is TGTGCCAGCAGCCTTACGACAGGACGGAACACTGAAGCTTTCTTT.